This TCR beta chain was recovered during a study of blood T cell repertoires in COVID-19. Overall study context: The study drew acute and convalescent COVID-19 samples from the United States, Italy and Spain. T cells, B-cell-depleted T cells, or PBMCs provided the cDNA or gDNA that served as material.

The germline V and J ends were trimmed by 5 bases and 11 bases, with 14 bases remaining between them. This CDR3 is 12 amino acids long. From germline, CDR1 is MNHEY and CDR2 SVGEGT. Under the authors' procedure: Estimation of nucleated cell counts relied on the amplification of reference gene primers. This table comes from immunoSEQ multiplex PCR, and its TCRdb copy is limited to in-frame clones, with some not included. That table supplies the V and J calls and clone size; D and trimming were determined from the DNA. The sample shows roughly 190,000 clones, roughly 86% of them seen only once. This sequence joins TRBV6-2 or TRBV6-3 and TRBJ2-3, with a possible D match to TRBD2 (5 bases). Sequencing was done on a sample of peripheral blood. This TCR derives from a woman older than 75 in a cohort sampled during active or convalescent COVID-19. The CDR3 reads CASSPGVARQYF. The CDR3, as DNA: TGTGCCAGCAGTCCCGGGGTAGCGAGGCAGTATTTT.